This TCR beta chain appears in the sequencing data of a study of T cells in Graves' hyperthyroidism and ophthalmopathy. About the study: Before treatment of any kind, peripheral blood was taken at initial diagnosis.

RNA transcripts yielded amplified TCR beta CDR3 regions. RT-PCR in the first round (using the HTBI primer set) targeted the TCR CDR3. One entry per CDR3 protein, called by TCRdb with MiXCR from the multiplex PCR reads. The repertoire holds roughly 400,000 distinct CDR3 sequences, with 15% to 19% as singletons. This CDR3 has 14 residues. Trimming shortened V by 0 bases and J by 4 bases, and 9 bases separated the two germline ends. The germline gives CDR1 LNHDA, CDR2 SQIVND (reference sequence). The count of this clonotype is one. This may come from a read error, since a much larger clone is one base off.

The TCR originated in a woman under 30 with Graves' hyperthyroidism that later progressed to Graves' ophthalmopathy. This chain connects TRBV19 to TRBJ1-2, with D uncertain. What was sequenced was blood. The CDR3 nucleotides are TGTGCCAGTAGTATAGAAGCGGCAACCTATGGCTACACCTTC. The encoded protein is CASSIEAATYGYTF.